This T cell receptor beta chain appears in the sequencing data of a study of identical twins. V was pared by 0 bases and J by 4 bases, with 17 bases between. CDR3 size: 17 residues. From germline, CDR1 is MNHEY and CDR2 SVGAGI. TCRdb fed the 5' RACE reads into MiXCR, producing one record per CDR3 protein. The table lists 600,000 to 850,000 distinct CDR3 sequences, roughly 18% of them singletons. In this sample, this clonotype turned up a few times. The data were also submitted as part of a second study, on T cells expressing NK-cell markers.

This TCR was recovered from a woman between 18 and 30 years old in good health. The V gene is TRBV6-5, the J gene TRBJ2-3; D is possibly TRBD2 (5 bases). The sample consisted of PBMCs. DNA for the CDR3: TGTGCCAGCAGTTACTCAGCGGCTAATTCTGCGGCAGATACGCAGTATTTT. It encodes CASSYSAANSAADTQYF.